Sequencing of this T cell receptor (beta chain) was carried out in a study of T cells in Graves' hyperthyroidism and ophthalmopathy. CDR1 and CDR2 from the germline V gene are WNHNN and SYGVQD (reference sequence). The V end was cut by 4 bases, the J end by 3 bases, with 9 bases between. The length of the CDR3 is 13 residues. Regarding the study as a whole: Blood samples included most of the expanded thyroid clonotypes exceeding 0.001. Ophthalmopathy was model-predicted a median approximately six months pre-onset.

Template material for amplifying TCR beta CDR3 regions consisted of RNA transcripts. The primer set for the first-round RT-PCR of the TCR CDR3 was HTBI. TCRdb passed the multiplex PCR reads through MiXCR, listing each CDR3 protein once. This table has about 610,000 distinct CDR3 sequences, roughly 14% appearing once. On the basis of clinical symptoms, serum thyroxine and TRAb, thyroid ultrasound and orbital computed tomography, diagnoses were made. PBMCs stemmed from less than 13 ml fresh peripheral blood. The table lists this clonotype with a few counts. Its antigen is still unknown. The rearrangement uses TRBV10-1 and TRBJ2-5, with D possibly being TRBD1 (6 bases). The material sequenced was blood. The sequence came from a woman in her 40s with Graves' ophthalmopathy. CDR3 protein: CASSVHREETQYF. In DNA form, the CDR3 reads TGCGCCAGCAGTGTCCACAGGGAAGAGACCCAGTACTTC.